This passage covers 5 T cell receptor beta chains from one sample sequenced in a study of cytomegalovirus exposure and HLA in healthy donors. Primers included in the PCR were 60 Vbeta and 13 Jbeta primers. Data came from immunoSEQ multiplex PCR; TCRdb stores just in-frame clones and leaves some out. The sample includes more than 85,000 clones, around 80% of them seen just once. The material sequenced was PBMCs. These receptors originate from a woman between 18 and 29 years old in good health and CMV-seronegative.

The sample holds many counts of this clone. The chain links TRBV30 to TRBJ1-1; D unclear. There are 13 residues in the CDR3. The germline V gene has CDR1 GTSNPN and CDR2 SVGIG (reference sequence). Trimming cost V 0 bases and J 6 bases, with 11 bases left between them. CDR3 protein: CAWSVRGLPEAFF. CDR3 nucleotides: TGTGCCTGGAGTGTACGAGGGTTGCCTGAAGCTTTCTTT.

J is TRBJ2-1 and V is TRBV19, with D possibly TRBD1 on 5 matching bases. Trimming shortened V by 8 bases and J by 9 bases, and 11 bases separated the two germline ends. The CDR3 has 11 amino acids. Germline V gene data show CDR1 as LNHDA and CDR2 as SQIVND (reference sequence). CDR3 nucleotide sequence: TGTGCCAGTTCGATGGGGCTTGAGCAGTTCTTC. Translated: CASSMGLEQFF.

This chain uses TRBV20-1 with TRBJ1-1, with D uncertain. Germline-derived CDR1 and CDR2 are DFQATT and SNEGSKA (reference sequence). Trimming removed 4 bases from V and 7 bases from J, with 10 bases in between. CDR3 size: 11 residues. CDR3 DNA: TGCAGTGCTATGGAGATCATTGAAGCTTTCTTT. Its protein is CSAMEIIEAFF.

The gene calls are TRBV2 and TRBJ1-6; 9 bases are shared with TRBD1. Germline V gene lookup returns CDR1 SNHLY and CDR2 FYNNEI. J gave up 10 bases and V 4 bases, and 8 bases lay outside the gene matches. CDR3 length: 15 amino acids. CDR3 region: CASSGDRESGSPLHF. Here the CDR3 DNA reads TGTGCCAGCAGTGGGGACAGGGAATCCGGGTCACCCCTCCACTTT.

The chain's CDR3 is CASSFAGIRQETQYF. The CDR3 nucleotides are TGTGCCAGCAGCTTTGCCGGGATCCGCCAAGAGACCCAGTACTTC. The V call is TRBV11-2, the J call TRBJ2-5; TRBD2 might be the D (5 bases). Trimming shortened V by 3 bases and J by 1 base, and 12 bases separated the two germline ends. This CDR3 has 15 residues. Germline CDR1 is SGHAT and CDR2 is FQNNGV. Complete variable domain (other parts from reference TRBV11-2 and TRBJ2-5): EAGVAQSPRYKIIEKRQSVAFWCNPISGHATLYWYQQILGQGPKLLIQFQNNGVVDDSQLPKDRFSAERLKGVDSTLKIQPAKLEDSAVYLCASSFAGIRQETQYFGPGTRLLVL.